This T cell receptor (beta chain) was documented in a study of blood T cells in healthy people across ages. Turning to the study itself: Per two T cells, template switching captured roughly one barcoded beta molecule.

V was trimmed by 5 bases and J by 11 bases, leaving 12 bases between them. CDR1 is SGHTA, CDR2 FQGTGA, per germline. The CDR3 loop spans 11 amino acids. This clonotype was found a few times. It was approximately 9 milliliters of peripheral blood that were drawn from each donor. Using a J-beta primer mix together with a sample-barcoded 5' primer, a second PCR was run for roughly 6 to 11 cycles. Each cDNA molecule received a tag from a template-switch adaptor that had 12 random nucleotides. Any given sample supplied a minimum of 3 million CDR3-containing paired-end reads. TCRdb re-derived calls from the 5' RACE reads in MiXCR, one entry per CDR3 protein. This table holds about 1.6 million distinct CDR3 sequences, 34% found once.

J is TRBJ1-1 and V is TRBV7-3; D gene uncertain. The sequencing sample was made of blood. The clonotype comes from a young woman in good health. In DNA form, the CDR3 reads TGTGCCAGCAGCCTGTTCGTTTTCGCTTTCTTT. Translated: CASSLFVFAFF.